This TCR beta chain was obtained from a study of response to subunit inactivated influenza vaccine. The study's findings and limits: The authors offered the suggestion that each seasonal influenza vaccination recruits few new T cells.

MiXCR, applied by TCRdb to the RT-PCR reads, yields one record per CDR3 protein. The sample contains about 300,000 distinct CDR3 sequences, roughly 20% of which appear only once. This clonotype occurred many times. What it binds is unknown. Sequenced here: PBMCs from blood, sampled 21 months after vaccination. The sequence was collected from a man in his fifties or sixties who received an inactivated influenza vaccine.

CDR3 loop: CASSSLTGNYGYTF. The CDR3 bases are TGTGCCAGCAGTTCCCTCACAGGGAACTATGGCTACACCTTC. The V gene is TRBV28, the J gene TRBJ1-2; tentative D call: TRBD1 (6 bases). The CDR3 contains 14 residues. The V end lost 4 bases, the J end lost 2 bases, and 11 bases lay between the germline ends. Germline lookup yields CDR1 MDHEN and CDR2 SYDVKM.